The 8 T cell receptor beta chains given below trace back to one sample, sequenced in a study of Graves' ophthalmopathy and Graves' hyperthyroidism. RNA transcripts yielded amplified TCR beta CDR3 regions. First-round RT-PCR used HTBI primers; second-round multiplex PCR followed. MiXCR, applied by TCRdb to the multiplex PCR reads, yields one record per CDR3 protein. The sample carries tens of thousands of distinct CDR3 sequences, roughly 46% recorded once. The sequencing sample was made of peripheral blood. The receptors were gathered from an adult woman with Graves' ophthalmopathy.

This clonotype showed up many times. The chain employs TRBV20-1 and TRBJ1-5; D remains unclear. V lost 3 bases and J 8 bases, leaving 11 bases between the germline ends. This CDR3 is built from 12 residues. Germline V gives CDR1 DFQATT, CDR2 SNEGSKA (reference sequence). The CDR3 region is CSARRRFKPQHF. The CDR3 DNA is TGCAGTGCTAGGAGAAGGTTCAAGCCCCAGCATTTT.

CDR3 bases: TGCAGTGCTAGGTGGGACGAAACCGCGAATCAGCCCCAGCATTTT. Amino acids: CSARWDETANQPQHF. The chain recombines TRBV20-1 with TRBJ1-5; a possible D gene is TRBD1 (5 bases). Trimming removed 3 bases at V and 4 bases at J, with 16 bases between. Looked up from germline, CDR1 is DFQATT and CDR2 is SNEGSKA (reference sequence). The CDR3 has 15 residues.

In its sample, this clonotype was seen once. The V gene is TRBV20-1, the J gene TRBJ2-7, with D perhaps TRBD1 (6 bases). Germline V gene data show CDR1 as DFQATT and CDR2 as SNEGSKA (reference sequence). CDR3 length: 13 residues. V was pared by 5 bases and J by 4 bases, with 15 bases between. The CDR3 loop reads CSAGGRGPYEQYF. In nucleotides, the CDR3 is TGCAGTGCTGGAGGCAGGGGCCCTTACGAGCAGTACTTC.

The genes are TRBV2 and TRBJ1-1; TRBD1 might be the D (6 bases). The V end was cut by 6 bases, the J end by 6 bases, with 20 bases between. The CDR3 runs to 15 residues. Germline assignment: CDR1 SNHLY and CDR2 FYNNEI. The CDR3 region is CASSQGGGGQAEAFF. The DNA of the CDR3 is TGTGCCAGCAGCCAAGGGGGGGGGGGGCAAGCTGAAGCTTTCTTT. The full variable domain, its missing parts supplied by reference TRBV2 and TRBJ1-1, is EPEVTQTPSHQVTQMGQEVILRCVPISNHLYFYWYRQILGQKVEFLVSFYNNEISEKSEIFDDQFSVERPDGSNFTLKIRSTKLEDSAMYFCASSQGGGGQAEAFFGQGTRLTVV.

Worth noting for this clonotype: A much larger clone lies a single base off, so this may be a read error. The chain is built from TRBV28 and TRBJ1-5; no definite D call. This CDR3 comprises 15 residues. The V gene lost 0 bases and the J gene lost 2 bases, with 8 bases spanning the gap. CDR1 is MDHEN, CDR2 SYDVKM, per germline. CDR3 DNA sequence: TGTGCCAGCAGTTTATGGCGGGGTCGCAATCAGCCCCAGCATTTT. Translated, it gives CASSLWRGRNQPQHF. Full variable domain (missing parts from reference TRBV28 and TRBJ1-5): DVKVTQSSRYLVKRTGEKVFLECVQDMDHENMFWYRQDPGLGLRLIYFSYDVKMKEKGDIPEGYSVSREKKERFSLILESASTNQTSMYLCASSLWRGRNQPQHFGDGTRLSIL.

The J gene is TRBJ2-1, the V gene TRBV7-2; 10 bases agree with TRBD1. In germline, CDR1 is SGHTA, CDR2 FQGNSA. V shed 1 base and J 11 bases; nucleotides not matched to a gene: 8. The CDR3 runs to 15 residues. The CDR3 DNA reads TGTGCCAGCAGCTTAGGGGACAGGGGACAGCCCCAGCAGTTCTTC. This translates into CASSLGDRGQPQQFF.

CDR3 DNA: TGTGCCAGTAGTATTATCGGAATCTCATATGGCTACACCTTC. Translation gives CASSIIGISYGYTF. The chain is built from TRBV19 and TRBJ1-2; D is undetermined. V was trimmed by 3 bases and J by 5 bases, leaving 13 bases between them. CDR1 and CDR2 (germline): LNHDA, SQIVND (reference sequence). The CDR3 is 14 residues long.

The chain couples TRBV9 to TRBJ2-5; 11 bases align to TRBD1. The J call may not be correct, given that the DNA end is closer to TRBJ2-1. This CDR3 comprises 13 residues. CDR1 is SGDLS and CDR2 is YYNGEE in the germline V gene. CDR3 sequence reads: CASSKGQGGEQFF. Written as DNA, the CDR3 is TGTGCCAGCAGCAAGGGACAGGGGGGTGAGCAGTTCTTC.